These T cell receptor beta chains were read from a single sample in a study of cytomegalovirus exposure and HLA in healthy donors. Assay: immunoSEQ multiplex PCR; the TCRdb copy retains only in-frame clones and omits some. The data show 130,000 to 150,000 clones, with about 80% seen just once and roughly 4.5% held by the top ten. The material sequenced was PBMCs. These receptors came from a man in his forties or fifties in good health and CMV-seropositive. Both conserved end residues are part of each CDR3. The D gene is left open where the match is weak. Clone size is given for some rows only: seen once, a few or many times, or a class if the clone is expanded.

abundance | j_gene | d_gene | v_gene | CDR3aa | CDR3nt
- | TRBJ2-3 | TRBD1 | TRBV2 | CASSAQGPDTQYF | TGTGCCAGCAGTGCACAGGGGCCAGATACGCAGTATTTT
once | TRBJ2-3 | - | TRBV9 | CASSPRPGPDTQYF | TGTGCCAGCAGCCCCCGCCCTGGCCCAGATACGCAGTATTTT
- | TRBJ1-6 | - | TRBV6-4 | CASSDRGLGYSPLHF | TGTGCCAGCAGTGACCGGGGGTTAGGATATTCACCCCTCCACTTT
few | TRBJ2-5 | - | TRBV30 | CAWSLRGGWETQYF | TGTGCCTGGAGCCTTAGGGGGGGGTGGGAGACCCAGTACTTC
- | TRBJ2-3 | TRBD2 | TRBV5-6 | CASSPRGGRITDTQYF | TGTGCCAGCAGCCCTAGGGGCGGGAGGATCACAGATACGCAGTATTTT
- | TRBJ2-3 | TRBD2 | TRBV5-1 | CASSLAVSGGEADTQYF | TGCGCCAGCAGCTTGGCCGTTAGCGGGGGGGAAGCAGATACGCAGTATTTT
- | TRBJ1-5 | TRBD1 | TRBV7-3 | CASSLTGDRSSRGNQPQHF | TGTGCCAGCAGCTTAACTGGGGACAGGTCTAGCAGGGGGAATCAGCCCCAGCATTTT
- | TRBJ1-5 | - | TRBV30 | CAWSRDINQPQHF | TGTGCCTGGTCAAGGGACATAAATCAGCCCCAGCATTTT
- | TRBJ2-5 | TRBD1 | TRBV30 | CARDSDRGAQETQYF | TGTGCTCGGGACAGTGACCGTGGGGCACAAGAGACCCAGTACTTC
- | TRBJ2-7 | TRBD2 | TRBV18 | CASSPTSGIASYEQYF | TGTGCCAGCTCACCAACTAGCGGGATAGCCTCCTACGAGCAGTACTTC
- | TRBJ1-5 | - | TRBV27 | CASSFGLNQPQHF | TGTGCCAGCAGTTTTGGGCTAAATCAGCCCCAGCATTTT
- | TRBJ2-3 | - | TRBV7-2 | CASSLEPRTDTQYF | TGTGCCAGCAGCTTAGAGCCTCGCACAGATACGCAGTATTTT
- | TRBJ1-1 | TRBD1 | TRBV5-1 | CASSLGDRQGDTEAFF | TGCGCCAGCAGCCTGGGGGACAGACAAGGGGACACTGAAGCTTTCTTT
few | TRBJ1-1 | - | TRBV21-1 | CASSRTGRTEAFF | TGTGCCAGCAGCCGCACGGGGAGGACTGAAGCTTTCTTT
- | TRBJ1-2 | - | TRBV14 | CASSQGGRANYGYTF | TGTGCCAGCAGCCAAGGGGGCCGAGCTAACTATGGCTACACCTTC
- | TRBJ1-2 | - | TRBV2 | CASYGAGYTF | TGTGCCAGCTATGGGGCTGGCTACACCTTC
- | TRBJ1-1 | TRBD1 | TRBV5-1 | CASSPTGTGYTEAFF | TGCGCCAGCAGCCCCACGGGGACAGGTTACACTGAAGCTTTCTTT
once | TRBJ1-3 | - | TRBV7-9 | CASSQTGSGNTIYF | TGTGCCAGCAGCCAGACGGGATCTGGAAACACCATATATTTT